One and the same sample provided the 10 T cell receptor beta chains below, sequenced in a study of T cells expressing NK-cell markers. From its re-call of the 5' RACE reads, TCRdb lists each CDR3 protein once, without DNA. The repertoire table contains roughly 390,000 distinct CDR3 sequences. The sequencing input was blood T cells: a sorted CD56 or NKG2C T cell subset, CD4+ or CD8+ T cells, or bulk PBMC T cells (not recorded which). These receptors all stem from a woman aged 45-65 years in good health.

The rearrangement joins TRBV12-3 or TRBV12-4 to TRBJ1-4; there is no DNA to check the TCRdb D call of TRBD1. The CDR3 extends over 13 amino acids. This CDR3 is CASSVRTGGKLFF.

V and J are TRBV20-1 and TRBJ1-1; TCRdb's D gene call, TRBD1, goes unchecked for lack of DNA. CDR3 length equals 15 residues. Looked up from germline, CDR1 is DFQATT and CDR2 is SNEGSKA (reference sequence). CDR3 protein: CSARSTTGVVTEAFF.

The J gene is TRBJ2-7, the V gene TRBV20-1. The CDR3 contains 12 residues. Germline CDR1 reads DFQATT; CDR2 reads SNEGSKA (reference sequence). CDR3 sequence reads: CSEGGRTYEQYF.

CDR3 region: CASSLWETETQYF. V is TRBV7-9 and J is TRBJ2-5; without DNA, the TCRdb call of TRBD2 cannot be checked. The CDR3 length is 13 residues. Germline values: CDR1 SEHNR, CDR2 FQNEAQ (reference sequence).

The CDR3: CASNPGGDTQYF. The gene calls are TRBV5-6 and TRBJ2-3; TCRdb proposes TRBD1, but this gene call is untestable without DNA. The CDR3 spans 12 residues. Germline-derived CDR1 and CDR2 are SGHDT and YYEEEE.

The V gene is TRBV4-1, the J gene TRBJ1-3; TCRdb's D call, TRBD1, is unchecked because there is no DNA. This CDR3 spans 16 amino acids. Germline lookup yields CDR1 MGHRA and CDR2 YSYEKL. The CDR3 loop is CASSQVNTGVGNTIYF.

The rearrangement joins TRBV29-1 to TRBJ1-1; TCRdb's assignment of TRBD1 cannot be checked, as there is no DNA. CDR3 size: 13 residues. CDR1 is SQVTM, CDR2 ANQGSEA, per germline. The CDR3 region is CSGATGGVTEAFF.

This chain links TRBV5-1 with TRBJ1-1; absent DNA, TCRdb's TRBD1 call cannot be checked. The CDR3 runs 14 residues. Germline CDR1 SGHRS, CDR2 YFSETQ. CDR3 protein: CASSVTGGRAEAFF.

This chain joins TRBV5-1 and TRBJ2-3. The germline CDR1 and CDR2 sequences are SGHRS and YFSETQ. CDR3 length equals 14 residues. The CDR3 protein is CASKLISIYDTQYF.

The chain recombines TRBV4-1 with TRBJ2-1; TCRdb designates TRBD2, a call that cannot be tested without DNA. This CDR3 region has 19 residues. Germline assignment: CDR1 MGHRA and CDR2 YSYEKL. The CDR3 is CASSQVQVGLTSPGNEQFF.